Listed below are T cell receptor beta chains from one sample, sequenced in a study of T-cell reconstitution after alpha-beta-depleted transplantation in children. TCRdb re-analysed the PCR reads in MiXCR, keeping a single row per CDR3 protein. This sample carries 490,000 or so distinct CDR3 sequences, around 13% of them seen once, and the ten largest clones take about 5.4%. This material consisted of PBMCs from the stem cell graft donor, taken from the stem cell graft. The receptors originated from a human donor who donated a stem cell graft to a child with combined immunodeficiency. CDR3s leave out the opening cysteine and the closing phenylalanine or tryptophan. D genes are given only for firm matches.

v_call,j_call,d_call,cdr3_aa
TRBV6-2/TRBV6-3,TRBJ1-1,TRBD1,ASRTPGQVPPEAF
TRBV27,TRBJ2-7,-,ASSDHWPGEQY
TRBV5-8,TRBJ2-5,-,ASSLRQYQETQY
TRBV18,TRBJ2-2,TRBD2,ASSPTNLAGSNTGELF
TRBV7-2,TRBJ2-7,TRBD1,ASSRQGARTYEQY
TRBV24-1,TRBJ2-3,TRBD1,ATSEGLQGWGPDTQY
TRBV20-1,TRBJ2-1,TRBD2,SARAGTPSVEQF
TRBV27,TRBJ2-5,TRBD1,ASSFLGQGQETQY
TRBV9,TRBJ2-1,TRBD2,ASSVLAGGYDEQF
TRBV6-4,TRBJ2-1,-,ASSDFGTNRRNEQF
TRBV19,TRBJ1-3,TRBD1,ASSSYRDRGYNTIY
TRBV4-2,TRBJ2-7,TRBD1,ASSRDSVYEQY
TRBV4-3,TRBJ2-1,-,ASSQDSINEQF
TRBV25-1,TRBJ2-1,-,ASSELLGANEQF
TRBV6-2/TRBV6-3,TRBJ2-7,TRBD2,ASTPLAGAGEQY
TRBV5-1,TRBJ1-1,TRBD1,ASSVTGTGSTEAF
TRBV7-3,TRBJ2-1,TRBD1,ASSLNTGVFYNEQF
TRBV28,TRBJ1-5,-,ASSPRGQPQH
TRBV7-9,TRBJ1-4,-,ASSLIGVGEKLF
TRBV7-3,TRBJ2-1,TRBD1,ASSLGQVRSYDEQF
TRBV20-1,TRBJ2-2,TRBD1,SARPPDRGDTGELF
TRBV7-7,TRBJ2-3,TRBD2,ASSLQSGRSDTQY
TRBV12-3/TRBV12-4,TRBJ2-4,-,ASGSQELAKNIQY
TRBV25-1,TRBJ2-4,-,ASSAPGVGKNIQY
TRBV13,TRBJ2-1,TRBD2,ACSSRGTSGRAYNEQF
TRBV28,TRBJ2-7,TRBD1,ASSSDRADYEQY
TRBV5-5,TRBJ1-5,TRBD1,ASSLQIGTGLNQPQH
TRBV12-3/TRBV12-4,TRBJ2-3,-,ASQPGVWGTDTQY
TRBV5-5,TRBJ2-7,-,ASSSPGPGYEQY
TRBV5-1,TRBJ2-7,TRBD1,ASSSGQVGEQY
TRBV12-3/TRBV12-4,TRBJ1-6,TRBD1,ASSWGGQGIRALH
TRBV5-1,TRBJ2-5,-,ASSLTTVETQY
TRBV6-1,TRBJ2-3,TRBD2,ASRRSGGAIDTQY
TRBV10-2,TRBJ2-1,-,ASSETSYDEQF
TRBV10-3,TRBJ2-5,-,AISTAGETQY
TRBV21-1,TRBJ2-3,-,ASSKGVSYVTFTDTQY
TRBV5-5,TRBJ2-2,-,ASRGNTGELF
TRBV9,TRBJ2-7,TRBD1,ASSAIQGAGLYEQY
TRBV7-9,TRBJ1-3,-,ASSLGSSGNTIY
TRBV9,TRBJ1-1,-,ASRGGSGTEAF
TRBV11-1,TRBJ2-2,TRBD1,ASSTSLMTGVGGTGELF
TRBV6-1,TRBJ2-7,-,ASSGGHSGYEQY
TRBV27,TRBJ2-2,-,ASTKPGTVNTGELF
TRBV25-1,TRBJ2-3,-,ASSEFSLTDTQY
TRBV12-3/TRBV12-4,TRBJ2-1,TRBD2,ASSNRGGHEQF
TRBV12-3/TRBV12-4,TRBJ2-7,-,ASSPPTGSHEQY
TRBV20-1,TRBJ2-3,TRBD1,SAREYPGQGSSHTDTQY
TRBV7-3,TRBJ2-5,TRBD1,ASSPGQGTETQY
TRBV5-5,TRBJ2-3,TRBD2,ATSPGTTLTDTQY
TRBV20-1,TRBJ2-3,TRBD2,SARVRRGATDTQY
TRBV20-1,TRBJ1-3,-,SAADRTGNTIY